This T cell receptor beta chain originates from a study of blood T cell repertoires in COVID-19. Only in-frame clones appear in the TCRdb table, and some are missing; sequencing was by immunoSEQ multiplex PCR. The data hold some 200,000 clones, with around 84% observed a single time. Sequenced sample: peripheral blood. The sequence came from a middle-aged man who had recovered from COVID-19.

The CDR3 coding sequence is TGTGCCATCAGCAAGACAGATAACACTGAAGCTTTCTTT. This encodes CAISKTDNTEAFF. The chain has TRBV10-3 and TRBJ1-1; a possible D gene is TRBD1 (5 bases). The CDR3 runs to 13 residues. The germline gives CDR1 ENHRY, CDR2 SYGVKD. The V and J ends lost 6 bases and 2 bases respectively, with 10 bases between them.